This T cell receptor (beta chain) was profiled in a study of cytomegalovirus exposure and HLA in healthy donors. Background on the study: Genotyping of some 390 donors showed that around 85% belonged to the Caucasian-associated ancestry cluster. Regarding the study as a whole: According to a later analysis, donors in an Asian-associated ancestry cluster reportedly had fewer N-insertions than the roughly 670-donor mean. A missense DCLRE1C variant was associated with V- and J-gene trimming of TCR beta chains in a later analysis, and an independent cohort replicated the association. A later analysis reported that several of the most significant clusters appeared to be linked to common viral pathogens, among them Epstein-Barr virus.

Amplification used 60 Vbeta primers and 13 Jbeta primers. TCRdb's table, derived via immunoSEQ multiplex PCR, lists solely in-frame clones and lacks some. The sample has fewer than 110,000 clones, 79% seen once. This CDR3 has 13 amino acids. Trimming removed 1 base from V and 8 bases from J, with 10 bases in between. Per germline, CDR1 SGHAT and CDR2 FQDESV (reference sequence). For this clone: The antigen is unknown.

The chain joins TRBV11-1 to TRBJ2-3; D uncertain. The origin of this receptor is a man aged 50-60 years in good health and CMV-seropositive. Sequenced: PBMCs. The CDR3 DNA is TGTGCCAGCAGCTTAGGGTTGAGTGGTACGCAGTATTTT. Translated, it gives CASSLGLSGTQYF.